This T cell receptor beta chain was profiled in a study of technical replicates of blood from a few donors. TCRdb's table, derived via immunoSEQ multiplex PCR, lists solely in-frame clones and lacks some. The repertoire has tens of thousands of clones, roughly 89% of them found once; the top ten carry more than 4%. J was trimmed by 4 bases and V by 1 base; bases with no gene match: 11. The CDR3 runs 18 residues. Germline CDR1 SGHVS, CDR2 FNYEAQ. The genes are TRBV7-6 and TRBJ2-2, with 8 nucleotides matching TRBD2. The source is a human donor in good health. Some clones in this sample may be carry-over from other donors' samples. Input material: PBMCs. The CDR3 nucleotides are TGTGCCAGCAGCTTAGGGATTAGCGGGACTGCGGGCACCGGGGAGCTGTTTTTT. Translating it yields CASSLGISGTAGTGELFF. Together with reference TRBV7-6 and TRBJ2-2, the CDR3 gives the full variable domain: GAGVSQSPRYKVTKRGQDVALRCDPISGHVSLYWYRQALGQGPEFLTYFNYEAQQDKSGLPNDRFSAERPEGSISTLTIQRTEQRDSAMYRCASSLGISGTAGTGELFFGEGSRLTVL.